The 26 T cell receptor beta chains in this list originate from one sample, sequenced in a study of blood T cells in healthy people across ages. Using a J-beta primer mix together with a sample-barcoded 5' primer, a second PCR was run for roughly 7 to 11 cycles. Via MiXCR, TCRdb re-called the 5' RACE reads, giving one row per CDR3 protein. The table shows 1.5 million to 2 million distinct CDR3 sequences, with less than 50% occurring only once. Sequenced material: blood. Source of these receptors: a woman in her 40s in good health.

About this clonotype itself: The junction departs from germline at one end; a sequencing error may be responsible. The J gene is TRBJ2-3, the V gene TRBV7-9, with 7 bases fitting TRBD2. The length of the CDR3 is 17 residues. Germline CDR1 and CDR2: SEHNR and FQNEAQ (reference sequence). CDR3 protein: CASSPFKQRGGTDTRYF. Here the CDR3 DNA reads TGTGCCAGCAGCCCCTTTAAGCAGCGGGGAGGTACAGATACGCGGTATTTT.

Turning to this clonotype: A junction end diverges from the germline sequence, so it may reflect a read error. The J gene is TRBJ2-5, the V gene TRBV7-7; D might be TRBD1 or TRBD2, each matching 6 bases. There are 15 residues in the CDR3. Germline CDR1 reads SSHAT; CDR2 reads FNYEAQ (reference sequence). The CDR3 here is CASSRLVGGAETQYF. The CDR3 region has the DNA TGTGCTAGCAGCCGTCTGGTGGGGGGCGCGGAGACCCAGTACTTC.

This clonotype was picked up a small number of times. The chain combines TRBV6-5 with TRBJ2-1; the match to TRBD2 covers 8 bases. The CDR3 has 12 residues. V gave up 4 bases and J gave up 12 bases; unmatched junction bases: 5. Germline V gene data show CDR1 as MNHEY and CDR2 as SVGAGI. The CDR3 here is CASSSGLARQFF. The CDR3 coding sequence is TGTGCCAGCAGTTCCGGACTAGCCAGGCAGTTCTTC.

This chain links TRBV5-1 with TRBJ2-1; D could derive from TRBD1 or TRBD2 (5 bases each). Deletions cut 2 bases from V and 5 bases from J, with 11 bases between. This CDR3 has 14 residues. Germline CDR1 and CDR2: SGHRS and YFSETQ. The CDR3 DNA reads TGCGCCAGCAGCTTTGGGGACCCCCACAATGAGCAGTTCTTC. Translation gives CASSFGDPHNEQFF.

This clonotype was counted a few times. The CDR3 reads CASSRLAGAGGETQYF. For the CDR3, the DNA is TGTGCCAGCAGCCGACTAGCGGGGGCCGGAGGAGAGACCCAGTACTTC. The gene calls are TRBV3-1 and TRBJ2-5, with TRBD2 matching over 12 bases. This CDR3 is built from 16 residues. Germline assignment: CDR1 LGHDT and CDR2 YNNKEL (reference sequence). The V gene end was trimmed by 4 bases and the J gene end by 4 bases; junction bases not matched to a gene: 7.

The chain has TRBV6-2 or TRBV6-3 and TRBJ2-4; 9 nucleotides align to TRBD1. The J call could be wrong; TRBJ2-7 is a better fit for the DNA end. CDR3 length: 17 residues. The V gene's germline CDR1 is MNHEY and CDR2 SVGEGT. DNA of the CDR3: TGTGCCAGCAGTTACCAGAGGCGGACAGGGGTCGGGTACGAGCAGTACTTC. This encodes CASSYQRRTGVGYEQYF.

The V gene is TRBV9, the J gene TRBJ1-4; no definite D call. This CDR3 has 16 amino acids. V was pared by 2 bases and J by 5 bases, with 16 bases between. Germline lookup yields CDR1 SGDLS and CDR2 YYNGEE. The CDR3 region is CASSVTSRGINEKLFF. Here the CDR3 DNA reads TGTGCCAGCAGCGTCACCAGCCGCGGGATAAATGAAAAACTGTTTTTT. The full variable domain, with the rest looked up from reference TRBV9 and TRBJ1-4, is DSGVTQTPKHLITATGQRVTLRCSPRSGDLSVYWYQQSLDQGLQFLIQYYNGEERAKGNILERFSAQQFPDLHSELNLSSLELGDSALYFCASSVTSRGINEKLFFGSGTQLSVL.

This clonotype appeared a few times. The chain carries TRBV14 and TRBJ2-7; TRBD1 aligns across 10 bases. The germline CDR1 and CDR2 sequences are SGHDN and FVKESK. The CDR3 totals 15 residues. Unmatched junction bases numbered 11, after V lost 7 bases and J lost 5 bases. The CDR3 nucleotides are TGTGCCAGCACGATGTCCGGGACAGGGGATCACGAGCAGTACTTC. It yields the protein CASTMSGTGDHEQYF.

The CDR3 region has the DNA TGCAGTGCCCGACAGGGGGGTTATAGCAATCAGCCCCAGCATTTT. This codes for CSARQGGYSNQPQHF. This rearrangement joins TRBV20-1 to TRBJ1-5, with 9 nucleotides matching TRBD1. This CDR3 has 15 residues. V gave up 6 bases and J gave up 0 bases; unmatched junction bases: 6. Germline CDR1 reads DFQATT; CDR2 reads SNEGSKA (reference sequence).

J is TRBJ2-1 and V is TRBV18, with D perhaps TRBD2 (5 bases). Germline V lookup: CDR1 KGHSH, CDR2 LQKENI. V was pared by 2 bases and J by 13 bases, with 12 bases between. The CDR3 spans 12 residues. The chain's CDR3 is CASSPSEETQFF. In DNA, the CDR3 is TGTGCCAGCTCACCATCGGAGGAGACCCAGTTCTTC.

This chain uses TRBV3-1 with TRBJ2-1; 7 bases are shared with TRBD2. Germline CDR1 LGHDT, CDR2 YNNKEL (reference sequence). The CDR3 has 14 residues. V shed 4 bases, J shed 7 bases, and the junction held 7 bases outside the gene matches. The CDR3 bases are TGTGCCAGCAGCCGGAGGACTAGGGAGAATGAGCAGTTCTTC. Translated, it gives CASSRRTRENEQFF.

This clonotype was seen only a few times. V gene TRBV20-1 combines with J gene TRBJ1-2, with TRBD1 matching over 7 bases. The CDR3 is 15 residues long. Germline lookup yields CDR1 DFQATT and CDR2 SNEGSKA (reference sequence). With 6 bases clipped from V and 1 base from J, the junction kept 11 bases outside the gene matches. In nucleotides, the CDR3 is TGCAGTGCAGATCCGGCCGGGACAGATAACTATGGCTACACCTTC. This translates into CSADPAGTDNYGYTF.

The chain links TRBV20-1 to TRBJ2-3; D is tentatively TRBD1 or TRBD2 (6 bases each). Germline lookup yields CDR1 DFQATT and CDR2 SNEGSKA (reference sequence). The CDR3 contains 15 residues. V lost 0 bases and J 3 bases, leaving 13 bases between the germline ends. CDR3 nucleotides: TGCAGTGCTAGAGATCTCGGGGGCTTGACAGATACGCAGTATTTT. This translates into CSARDLGGLTDTQYF.

J is TRBJ1-2 and V is TRBV29-1; D is ambiguous. Germline CDR1 is SQVTM and CDR2 is ANQGSEA. This CDR3 region has 14 residues. The V and J ends lost 0 bases and 4 bases respectively, with 12 bases between them. The chain's CDR3 is CSVEDYPLGYGYTF. The CDR3 DNA is TGCAGCGTTGAAGACTATCCTTTGGGCTATGGCTACACCTTC.

This chain connects TRBV4-3 to TRBJ2-3, with D hard to call. The CDR3 loop spans 15 amino acids. Looked up from germline, CDR1 is LGHNA and CDR2 is YSLEER. V shed 0 bases and J shed 0 bases, with 7 bases lying between them. CDR3 residues: CASSQEGVSTDTQYF. CDR3 bases: TGCGCCAGCAGCCAAGAAGGCGTTAGCACAGATACGCAGTATTTT.

This clonotype showed up just a few times. The genes are TRBV12-3 or TRBV12-4 and TRBJ2-2, with D unclear. CDR3 length: 16 residues. Trimming removed 0 bases from V and 0 bases from J, with 8 bases in between. The CDR3 DNA reads TGTGCCAGCAGTTTAGCGATAGACCCGAACACCGGGGAGCTGTTTTTT. Translating gives CASSLAIDPNTGELFF.

V and J are TRBV12-3 or TRBV12-4 and TRBJ1-2; 9 positions agree with TRBD1. The CDR3 contains 14 residues. The junction had 7 bases not matched to a gene; V was cut back by 7 bases and J by 4 bases. CDR3 nucleotide sequence: TGTGCCAGCAACCCGGGACAGGGAAGCTATGGCTACACCTTC. It is translated as CASNPGQGSYGYTF.

CDR3 sequence (DNA): TGTGCCAGCAGTTCATATCTCGCCGAGCAGTACTTC. As protein: CASSSYLAEQYF. The genes are TRBV6-2 or TRBV6-3 and TRBJ2-7; D is ambiguous. Germline assignment: CDR1 MNHEY and CDR2 SVGEGT. This CDR3 region has 12 residues. Trimming cost V 4 bases and J 6 bases, with 10 bases left between them.

The chain recombines TRBV4-3 with TRBJ2-1; possibly TRBD2 for D (6 bases). V shed 0 bases and J shed 6 bases, with 12 bases lying between them. Germline loops: CDR1 LGHNA, CDR2 YSLEER. The CDR3 has 15 amino acids. As DNA, the CDR3 is TGCGCCAGCAGCCAAGAACGGAGGGAAACCAATGAGCAGTTCTTC. Amino acid sequence: CASSQERRETNEQFF.

The chain links TRBV5-1 to TRBJ1-1; 7 positions agree with TRBD1. The CDR3 has 15 amino acids. From germline, CDR1 is SGHRS and CDR2 YFSETQ. V shed 2 bases, J shed 4 bases, and the junction held 8 bases outside the gene matches. Written as DNA, the CDR3 is TGCGCCAGCAGCTTCTGGGCAGGGGGATTCACTGAAGCTTTCTTT. Translated, it gives CASSFWAGGFTEAFF.

This clonotype was picked up a small number of times. The V gene is TRBV4-1, the J gene TRBJ2-3; TRBD2 might be the D (6 bases). CDR3 length equals 16 residues. The germline CDR1 and CDR2 sequences are MGHRA and YSYEKL. The germline V and J ends were trimmed by 3 bases and 0 bases, with 13 bases remaining between them. This CDR3 reads CASSHPRDSSTDTQYF. In DNA, the CDR3 is TGCGCCAGCAGCCATCCCCGGGACTCGAGCACAGATACGCAGTATTTT.

The chain carries TRBV28 and TRBJ2-3; D could derive from TRBD1 or TRBD2 (6 bases each). The CDR3 is made up of 15 amino acids. V lost 0 bases and J 3 bases, leaving 10 bases between the germline ends. Per germline, CDR1 MDHEN and CDR2 SYDVKM. The CDR3 nucleotides read TGTGCCAGCAGTTTATGGGAGGGGGTTACAGATACGCAGTATTTT. Protein sequence: CASSLWEGVTDTQYF. The variable domain in full, with the rest retrieved from reference TRBV28 and TRBJ2-3, is DVKVTQSSRYLVKRTGEKVFLECVQDMDHENMFWYRQDPGLGLRLIYFSYDVKMKEKGDIPEGYSVSREKKERFSLILESASTNQTSMYLCASSLWEGVTDTQYFGPGTRLTVL.

The chain couples TRBV19 to TRBJ2-3; 7 bases map to TRBD1. The CDR3 is 14 residues long. V shed 3 bases, J shed 5 bases, and the junction held 5 bases outside the gene matches. CDR1 LNHDA and CDR2 SQIVND come from the germline V gene (reference sequence). CDR3 protein: CASSIKGAQDTQYF. The CDR3 nucleotides are TGTGCCAGTAGTATCAAGGGGGCACAAGATACGCAGTATTTT.

This chain joins TRBV7-9 and TRBJ2-1; 8 bases are shared with TRBD1. V trimming: 4 bases; J trimming: 13 bases; junction bases outside the gene matches: 12. The CDR3 has 14 residues. CDR1 is SEHNR, CDR2 FQNEAQ, per germline (reference sequence). In DNA form, the CDR3 reads TGTGCCAGCAGCTCTAGGACAGGGATCGAGACCCAGTTCTTC. Translating it yields CASSSRTGIETQFF.

The V and J genes are TRBV12-3 or TRBV12-4 and TRBJ2-7; 11 bases match TRBD1. V shed 2 bases, J shed 7 bases, and the junction held 10 bases outside the gene matches. The CDR3 runs to 16 residues. In DNA form, the CDR3 reads TGTGCCAGCAGTTTACCGTCGGGACAGGGGGTGAAAGAGCAGTACTTC. Its translation: CASSLPSGQGVKEQYF.

The J gene is TRBJ2-5, the V gene TRBV29-1; 8 nucleotides align to TRBD1. CDR3 size: 13 residues. CDR1 is SQVTM and CDR2 is ANQGSEA in the germline V gene. Losses at the gene ends were 6 bases for V and 2 bases for J; bases not matched to a gene: 5. DNA of the CDR3: TGCAGCGTCCAGGGGGCACGGCAAGAGACCCAGTACTTC. This gives the protein CSVQGARQETQYF.